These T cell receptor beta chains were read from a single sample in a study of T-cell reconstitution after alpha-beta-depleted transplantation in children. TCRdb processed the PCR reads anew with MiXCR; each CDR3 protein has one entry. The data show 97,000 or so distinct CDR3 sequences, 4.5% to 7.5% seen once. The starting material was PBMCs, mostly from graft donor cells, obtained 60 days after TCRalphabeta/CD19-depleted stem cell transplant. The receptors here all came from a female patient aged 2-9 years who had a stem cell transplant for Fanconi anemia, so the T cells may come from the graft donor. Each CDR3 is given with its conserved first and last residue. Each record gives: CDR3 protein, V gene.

CASSSRSYNEQFF | TRBV5-1
CASSSVLLGGGGGYGYTF | TRBV28
CASSYQTGESDRNYGYTF | TRBV5-1
CACASGRATEQYF | TRBV28
CASSQGARYNEQFF | TRBV3-1
CSARDFTGVETQYF | TRBV20-1
CASSPGQGNQPQHF | TRBV5-6
CASSPGTSGNIQYF | TRBV27
CASSLIAPLYEQYF | TRBV7-2
CASSYGTEGGYNEQFF | TRBV14
CASSDGGRGTDTQYF | TRBV10-1
CSARASGGWVSTDTQYF | TRBV20-1
CSVRQGTTTEAFF | TRBV29-1
CASSFLAGVYNEQFF | TRBV7-3
CASSPTFPQIEAFF | TRBV7-9
CASSLLTGRLYGYTF | TRBV28
CSVEVGEETQYF | TRBV29-1
CASSLRGIGETQYF | TRBV7-3
CSVEVSGTSGSNEQFF | TRBV29-1
CASRGAKNIQYF | TRBV2
CASSYTGTGGETQYF | TRBV7-3
CSARDGTGRLYGYTF | TRBV20-1
CASTITGELFF | TRBV4-2
CASSLAIPGLDTQYF | TRBV11-2
CASSLNSQGAGELFF | TRBV4-1
CSVRGAQRGYNEQFF | TRBV29-1
CSVLTGFNQPQHF | TRBV29-1
CASSQRVTDQTQYF | TRBV3-1
CASSFGTGTDIQYF | TRBV6-2/TRBV6-3
CASSRLAGAGANVLTF | TRBV6-1
CASSTGDDTGELFF | TRBV12-3/TRBV12-4
CATRAGQETQYF | TRBV24-1
CASSQLAGGHLISTHPEFF | TRBV14
CASSLVGDSYGYTF | TRBV5-1
CATRTEATDTQYF | TRBV6-2/TRBV6-3
CASSYLGSYNEQFF | TRBV7-2
CASSFLGLTGDNSNQPQHF | TRBV12-3/TRBV12-4
CATMGLAGPNEQFF | TRBV24-1
CSVAWTSGSRTDTQYF | TRBV29-1
CASSLVDTYEQYF | TRBV7-2
CASSLYVRGALYNEQFF | TRBV11-1
CASSSDRSRDRGQPQHF | TRBV7-8
CASSLRSGGGETQYF | TRBV12-3/TRBV12-4
CASSLAGGTFHYEQYF | TRBV27
CASSTTGYTEAFF | TRBV6-5